This passage covers 27 T cell receptor delta chains from one sample sequenced in a study of γδ T cells in repeated Plasmodium falciparum infection. Bulk repertoires came from Vgamma9/Vdelta2+ or Vdelta2-negative gammadelta T cells flow-sorted from PBMC. TCRdb reapplied CATT to the multiplex PCR reads. This table has over 45,000 delta-chain clones, 1.5% to 2% appearing once. The specimen was gamma-delta T cells from blood. The receptors here all came from a pool of human donors (malaria-infected and uninfected, not separated).

This clone was detected a few times. Translating this DNA gives a protein that differs at residue 16 from the TCRdb one, which belongs to a much larger clone; a read error is likely, and the protein shown is this translation. The chain couples TRDV2 to TRDJ1; 10 bases match TRDD3. This CDR3 has 17 amino acids. Germline V gene sequence: CDR1 GEAIGNYY, CDR2 EKD. In DNA, the CDR3 is TGTGCCTGTGACGGGCTGAGGGGGGATACGTACACCGATAAACTCACCTTT. Encoded protein: CACDGLRGDTYTDKLTF.

This clone was picked up many times. This sequence joins TRDV1 and TRDJ1; 10 nucleotides agree with TRDD3. The J gene was missing in TCRdb and was found by matching the end of the DNA to germline. The trim removed 1 base at V and 3 bases at J, leaving 11 bases unmatched. Per the germline V gene, CDR1 is TSWWSYY and CDR2 is QGS. The CDR3 totals 18 residues. CDR3 nucleotides: TGTGCTCTTGGGGAACATCCGGGCTGGGGGATAGTATCCGATAAACTCATCTTT. Its translation: CALGEHPGWGIVSDKLIF.

This clone was observed a few times. This likely stems from a read error, as it lies one base from a far larger clone. The sample holds other DNA sequences that translate to the same CDR3. The V gene is TRDV2; the J gene was not called; the table's TRDD3 call for D was not verified on the DNA. Germline CDR1 GEAIGNYY, CDR2 EKD. The CDR3 loop spans 19 amino acids. CDR3 nucleotides: TGTGCCTGTGACGCCCTATACGAGGAGGTGCAGGGGTACACCGATAAGCTCATCTTT. Its protein is CACDALYEEVQGYTDKLIF.

This clone was counted at least ten times. A far larger clone is one base from this, pointing to a likely read error. Other DNA sequences from this sample encode an identical CDR3 as well. V gene TRDV2 combines with J gene TRDJ1; no clear D. CDR1 GEAIGNYY and CDR2 EKD come from the germline V gene. The CDR3 sequence is 18 residues long. V lost 4 bases, J lost 0 bases, and 23 bases lay in between. As DNA, the CDR3 is TGTGCCTGTGATACGAAGTACTACCAGCCGATGTACACCGATAAACTCATCTTT. This codes for CACDTKYYQPMYTDKLIF.

This clone was seen repeatedly, ten times or more. Germline and junction disagree at one end, which may indicate a read error. The chain couples TRDV1 to TRDJ1; D is possibly TRDD2 or TRDD3 (6 bases each). Germline CDR1 reads TSWWSYY; CDR2 reads QGS. The CDR3 has 18 residues. The CDR3: CALGDRPSYGPKGLGLTF. In DNA form, the CDR3 reads TGTGCTCTTGGGGACAGACCCTCCTACGGTCCGAAGGGCCTGGGGCTGACTTTC.

In the case of this clone: Translating this DNA gives a protein that differs at residue 18 from the TCRdb one, which belongs to a much larger clone; a read error is likely, and the protein shown is this translation. This chain uses TRDV1 with TRDJ1, with 8 bases fitting TRDD3. The J gene comes from matching the DNA to germline here; TCRdb lacks it. This CDR3 spans 26 amino acids. The germline gives CDR1 TSWWSYY, CDR2 QGS. V lost 1 base, J lost 0 bases, and 34 bases stayed unmatched. CDR3 DNA: TGTGCTCTTGGGGAACCTAGCCCCCCTCTATACTACTCGGGGCTACTGGGGGGACCAAACACCGATAAACTCATCTTT. As protein: CALGEPSPPLYYSGLLGGPNTDKLIF.

This clone was seen a handful of times. A read error may explain this, as a much larger clone is one base away. This sequence joins TRDV2 and TRDJ1, with 8 positions matching TRDD2. Here the J gene came from matching the DNA to germline, since TCRdb omits it. Germline V gene lookup returns CDR1 GEAIGNYY and CDR2 EKD. The CDR3 is 23 amino acids. The CDR3 sequence: CACDILPTTPTRQTSWYTDKLIF. DNA of the CDR3: TGCGCCTGTGACATACTTCCTACGACCCCTACACGCCAAACTTCATGGTACACCGATAAACTCATCTTT.

As regards this clone: Since a far larger clone is one base different, this is likely a read error. This CDR3 is also generated by other DNA sequences in the sample. The chain links TRDV1 to TRDJ1, with D unresolved. TCRdb carries no J gene annotation; the J gene was assigned here by matching the DNA with germline. V gave up 7 bases and J gave up 1 base, with 22 bases separating them. This CDR3 comprises 17 residues. Germline V gene data show CDR1 as TSWWSYY and CDR2 as QGS. The CDR3 is CALAGPPVPLPTDKLIF. CDR3 DNA sequence: TGTGCTCTTGCAGGTCCTCCGGTCCCTTTGCCCACCGATAAACTCATCTTT.

This clone was observed many times. The protein held in TCRdb is that of a much larger clone and does not match this DNA's translation at residue 7, likely because of a read error; the protein shown is translated from the DNA. The genes are TRDV2 and TRDJ1; 9 nucleotides line up with TRDD3. The CDR3 extends over 22 amino acids. The trim removed 4 bases at V and 0 bases at J, leaving 26 bases unmatched. Per the germline V gene, CDR1 is GEAIGNYY and CDR2 is EKD. CDR3 region: CACDKRSRRGDTPNSYTDKLIF. DNA of the CDR3: TGTGCCTGTGATAAACGCTCTCGTCGGGGGGATACCCCAAACTCGTACACCGATAAACTCATCTTT.

A word on this clone: This DNA's translation and the protein TCRdb lists, from a much larger clone, do not match at residue 3, likely due to a read error; the protein shown is translated from the DNA. The chain has TRDV2 and TRDJ1, with 10 nucleotides matching TRDD3. TCRdb lists no J gene, so it was determined here by aligning the DNA to germline. The CDR3 is made up of 20 amino acids. Germline CDR1 is GEAIGNYY and CDR2 is EKD. CDR3 DNA: TGTGCCCGTGACACTGCCTTCCTTCATGGGGGATACCACGGTACCGATAAACTCATCTTT. The encoded protein is CARDTAFLHGGYHGTDKLIF.

This clone was detected many times. J is TRDJ1 and V is TRDV1, with 13 bases lining up with TRDD3. The J gene, absent from TCRdb, was called here by matching the DNA to germline. The CDR3 extends over 25 amino acids. V lost 3 bases to trimming and J lost 2 bases; unmatched junction nucleotides: 30. Germline V CDR1 and CDR2: TSWWSYY, QGS. CDR3 DNA sequence: TGTGCTCTTGGGGACGGGTCGGCGTGTGCGAACCGACTGGGGGATACGCAGGGATATACCGATAAACTCATCTTT. It specifies CALGDGSACANRLGDTQGYTDKLIF.

This clone was observed many times. The CDR3 bases are TGTGCTCTTGATAAGGGGGGGATAACCGATAAACTCATCTTT. Protein sequence: CALDKGGITDKLIF. The chain carries TRDV1 and TRDJ1, with TRDD3 matching 8 bases. J lost 2 bases, V lost 7 bases, and 6 bases had no gene match. The germline V gene encodes CDR1 TSWWSYY and CDR2 QGS. The CDR3 contains 14 residues.

This clone has a handful of counts. The protein in TCRdb stems from a much larger clone and differs at residue 5 from this DNA's translation, likely a read error; here the protein is translated from the DNA. The chain combines TRDV1 with TRDJ1; TRDD2 is a possible D gene (5 bases). Because TCRdb records no J gene, it was assigned here through a match of the DNA to germline. The CDR3 covers 24 residues. V was trimmed by 4 bases and J by 3 bases, leaving 42 bases between them. CDR1 and CDR2 from the germline V gene are TSWWSYY and QGS. The CDR3 DNA is TGTGCTCTTGGGGGACCGCCTGCCTTCACCCTTATCCACCTATCCAGGTCGGTCGCCGATAAACTCATCTTT. Amino acid sequence: CALGGPPAFTLIHLSRSVADKLIF.

This clone has more than one count but fewer than ten. TCRdb records a much larger clone's protein for this DNA, with a difference at residue 11 that likely arises from a read error; the protein given is the translation of the DNA. This chain uses TRDV1 with TRDJ1; D perhaps matches TRDD3 (5 bases). V was cut by 4 bases and J by 8 bases, with 23 bases left in between. Germline CDR1 is TSWWSYY and CDR2 is QGS. CDR3 length: 16 residues. The CDR3 protein is CALGALIPSGETKLIF. The DNA of the CDR3 is TGTGCTCTTGGGGCCTTAATCCCAAGTGGGGAGACGAAACTCATCTTT.

This clone has ten or more counts. CDR3 in amino acids: CACDTVMGDKYTDKLIF. CDR3 coding DNA: TGTGCCTGTGACACCGTGATGGGGGATAAGTACACCGATAAACTCATCTTT. The J gene is TRDJ1, the V gene TRDV2; 9 bases align to TRDD3. Unmatched junction bases numbered 7, after V lost 0 bases and J lost 0 bases. The CDR3 loop spans 17 amino acids. In germline, CDR1 is GEAIGNYY, CDR2 EKD.

On this clone: The protein recorded in TCRdb matches a much larger clone and deviates from this DNA's translation at residue 14, suggesting a read error; the protein here is obtained by translating the DNA. The J gene is TRDJ1, the V gene TRDV2, with 8 bases aligning to TRDD3. Assignment of the J gene here rests on matching the DNA to germline, because TCRdb gives none. The CDR3 loop spans 17 amino acids. CDR1 GEAIGNYY and CDR2 EKD come from the germline V gene. Here the CDR3 reads CACDVRYLGDHTDRLIF. The DNA of the CDR3 is TGTGCCTGTGACGTCCGCTACCTGGGGGACCACACCGATAGACTCATCTTT.

On this clone: The protein TCRdb gives is from a much larger clone and does not agree with this DNA's translation at residue 14, likely a read error; the protein shown here comes from the DNA. Other DNA sequences in the sample encode the same CDR3. This chain joins TRDV1 and TRDJ1, with unresolved D. Germline values: CDR1 TSWWSYY, CDR2 QGS. V lost 3 bases to trimming and J lost 4 bases, with 27 bases between them. CDR3 size: 19 residues. As DNA, the CDR3 is TGTGCTCTTGGGGACGGAAAATTAACTCCCGGCGTTAACCGCGATAAACTCATCTTT. Protein sequence: CALGDGKLTPGVNRDKLIF.

This clone was seen a few times. This DNA translates differently at residue 14 from the TCRdb protein, which is that of a much larger clone; a read error is likely, and the protein shown is the DNA's own translation. The J gene went uncalled, whereas the V gene is TRDV1. CDR1 and CDR2 from the germline V gene are TSWWSYY and QGS. The CDR3 is 15 residues long. The CDR3 DNA sequence: TGTGCTCTTGGGCTTAGCCCCACCGCCACCGTCAAACTCACCTTT. Its translation is CALGLSPTATVKLTF.

This clone was observed many times. The protein that TCRdb holds for this DNA derives from a much larger clone and differs from the translated DNA at residue 3, which likely indicates a read error; the protein shown here is translated from the DNA. The rearrangement uses TRDV1 and TRDJ1, with 7 bases identical to TRDD3. The CDR3 runs 13 residues. The V gene's germline CDR1 is TSWWSYY and CDR2 QGS. CDR3 sequence reads: CAPGGFPADKLIF. As DNA, the CDR3 is TGTGCTCCTGGGGGGTTTCCAGCCGATAAACTCATCTTT.

With respect to this clone: The TCRdb protein comes from a much larger clone and disagrees with this DNA's translation at residue 9, likely due to a read error; the protein given here is derived from the DNA. The chain uses TRDV1 and TRDJ1; 9 nucleotides match TRDD3. No J gene is reported in TCRdb; it was inferred here by comparing the DNA with germline. Germline V lookup: CDR1 TSWWSYY, CDR2 QGS. The CDR3 is made up of 17 amino acids. The J segment lost 5 bases and the V segment lost 2 bases, leaving 12 bases of the junction unmatched. CDR3 in amino acids: CALGEFPFRGIQDKLIF. In nucleotides, the CDR3 is TGTGCTCTTGGGGAATTCCCCTTCCGGGGGATACAAGATAAACTCATCTTT.

To note about this clone: Since a far larger clone is one base different, this is likely a read error. Additional DNA sequences in this sample encode the identical CDR3. The CDR3 nucleotides read TGTGCTCTTGGGGGGCTCTACTTCCCCGGTATCACCGATAAACTCATCTTT. Residues: CALGGLYFPGITDKLIF. The chain couples TRDV1 to TRDJ1; a possible D gene is TRDD2 (5 bases). The J gene, left out of TCRdb, was set here by checking the DNA against germline. Germline CDR1 and CDR2: TSWWSYY and QGS. The CDR3 extends over 17 amino acids. V was cut by 4 bases and J by 1 base, with 19 bases left in between.

At least ten counts were recorded for this clone. The TCRdb record carries a much larger clone's protein, which differs from this DNA's translation at residue 4; a read error is the likely cause, and the protein listed here is the DNA translation. J is TRDJ2 and V is TRDV2, with D possibly matching TRDD3 (5 bases). The J gene, missing from TCRdb, was assigned here through DNA to germline matching. The CDR3 extends over 14 amino acids. Germline CDR1 reads GEAIGNYY; CDR2 reads EKD. Here the CDR3 DNA reads TGTGCCTGTGGCACCATTACTGGGACAGCACAACTCTTCTTT. This encodes CACGTITGTAQLFF.

This clone was counted many times. The translated DNA and TCRdb's protein are not identical at residue 6; the protein here was translated from the DNA. The J gene is TRDJ1, the V gene TRDV1; possible D gene TRDD3, 5 bases. From germline, CDR1 is TSWWSYY and CDR2 QGS. V was pared by 4 bases and J by 3 bases, with 24 bases between. The CDR3 length is 18 residues. The chain's CDR3 is CALGAWDVLHHGADKLIF. CDR3 DNA: TGTGCTCTTGGGGCCTGGGATGTTTTACACCACGGCGCCGATAAACTCATCTTT.

There are a few counts of this clone. A far larger clone is off by one base, so a read error is likely. This same CDR3 is encoded by further DNA sequences in the sample. The chain uses TRDV1 and TRDJ1; D ambiguous. Because TCRdb records no J gene, it was assigned here through a match of the DNA to germline. The ends were cut back, 6 bases at V and 0 bases at J, with 23 bases in the middle. This CDR3 spans 18 amino acids. Germline CDR1 is TSWWSYY and CDR2 is QGS. The CDR3 protein is CALGDARLLTVYTDKLIF. In DNA form, the CDR3 reads TGTGCTCTTGGCGACGCCCGCCTCCTGACCGTGTACACCGATAAACTCATCTTT.

This clone was counted a few times. The protein in TCRdb stems from a much larger clone and differs at residue 14 from this DNA's translation, likely a read error; here the protein is translated from the DNA. The V gene call reads TRDV1; no J gene was called. In germline, CDR1 is TSWWSYY, CDR2 QGS. The CDR3 loop spans 16 amino acids. CDR3 bases: TGTGCTCTTGGGACCCCGGGACTCCGAAACACCGATAAACCCATCTTT. Translating gives CALGTPGLRNTDKPIF.

This clone was counted only a few times. The protein in TCRdb stems from a much larger clone and differs at residue 13 from this DNA's translation, likely a read error; here the protein is translated from the DNA. This chain links TRDV3 with TRDJ1; possibly TRDD3 for D (6 bases). TCRdb supplies no J gene; here it was assigned by aligning the nucleotide sequence to germline. There are 16 residues in the CDR3. The V gene's germline CDR1 is TVYSNPD and CDR2 GDNSRS (reference sequence). CDR3 nucleotides: TGTGCCTTTAGGAATACTGGGTACCTTCGGGGCGATAGACTCATCTTT. Amino acids: CAFRNTGYLRGDRLIF.

This clone has ten or more counts. TCRdb's protein, taken from a much larger clone, differs from this DNA's translation at residue 4, likely owing to a read error; the protein displayed comes from the DNA. The J gene is TRDJ3, the V gene TRDV2, with 11 bases identical to TRDD3. TCRdb is silent on the J gene; assignment here came from matching the DNA to germline. The CDR3 is made up of 21 amino acids. The V and J ends lost 5 bases and 2 bases, in that order; junction bases with no gene match: 16. The germline V gene encodes CDR1 GEAIGNYY and CDR2 EKD. The CDR3 region is CACGTALLIGGYAWDTRQMFF. The CDR3 region has the DNA TGTGCCTGTGGCACGGCCCTGTTGATTGGGGGATACGCCTGGGACACCCGACAGATGTTTTTC.